The 26 T cell receptor beta chains in this list originate from one sample, sequenced in a study of human T cells and chemical hapten exposure. TCRdb passed the RACE reads through MiXCR, listing each CDR3 protein once. Found here are 40,000 or so distinct CDR3 sequences, roughly 10% of them singletons; the top ten hold about 6%. Time point indicated: pre-sensitization, week 0. Treatment: therapeutic diphenylcyclopropenone sensitization with weekly scalp DPC. The sequencing used whole blood, collected in connection with sensitization to the hapten diphenylcyclopropenone (DPC). All receptors derive from a young man with alopecia areata. Some clones in this sample may be carry-over from other donors' samples.

This clonotype has just a few counts. The rearrangement links TRBV15 to TRBJ2-1, with a possible D match to TRBD2 (8 bases). The ends were cut back, 6 bases at V and 0 bases at J, with 21 bases in the middle. In germline, CDR1 is LNHNV, CDR2 YYDKDF (reference sequence). CDR3 size: 18 residues. The CDR3 sequence: CATSSGRGRSTSYNEQFF. The CDR3 bases are TGTGCCACCAGTTCCGGGAGGGGGCGATCGACCTCCTACAATGAGCAGTTCTTC.

This clonotype was seen a few times. The chain links TRBV5-4 to TRBJ2-3, with TRBD2 identical over 11 bases. Germline CDR1 SGHNT, CDR2 YYREEE (reference sequence). This CDR3 region has 15 residues. With V trimmed by 2 bases and J by 3 bases, 2 bases remained unmatched. CDR3: CASSLRTSGTDTQYF. The CDR3 DNA sequence: TGTGCCAGCAGCTTACGGACTAGCGGGACAGATACGCAGTATTTT. Using reference TRBV5-4 and TRBJ2-3 for the parts outside the CDR3, the full variable domain is ETGVTQSPTHLIKTRGQQVTLRCSSQSGHNTVSWYQQALGQGPQFIFQYYREEENGRGNFPPRFSGLQFPNYSSELNVNALELDDSALYLCASSLRTSGTDTQYFGPGTRLTVL.

The chain is built from TRBV5-1 and TRBJ2-7; D gene ambiguous. The CDR3 sequence is 14 residues long. The germline V gene has CDR1 SGHRS and CDR2 YFSETQ. V was shortened by 0 bases and J by 5 bases, with 12 bases between the two germline ends. As DNA, the CDR3 is TGCGCCAGCAGCTTGGCCACCGGAATAGACGAGCAGTACTTC. Its protein product is CASSLATGIDEQYF.

This clonotype has ten or more counts. The rearrangement uses TRBV7-7 and TRBJ2-3; D not certain. This CDR3 is built from 14 residues. The germline V gene encodes CDR1 SSHAT and CDR2 FNYEAQ (reference sequence). Trimming removed 1 base at V and 4 bases at J, with 9 bases between. The CDR3 is CASSLVRGADTQYF. The CDR3 bases are TGTGCCAGCAGCTTAGTTCGAGGAGCAGATACGCAGTATTTT. The entire variable domain, with the rest obtained from reference TRBV7-7 and TRBJ2-3, is as follows: GAGVSQSPRYKVTKRGQDVTLRCDPISSHATLYWYQQALGQGPEFLTYFNYEAQPDKSGLPSDRFSAERPEGSISTLTIQRTEQRDSAMYRCASSLVRGADTQYFGPGTRLTVL.

Turning to this clonotype: This may come from a read error, since a much larger clone is one base off. This rearrangement joins TRBV6-2 or TRBV6-3 to TRBJ2-7; D is unresolved. The CDR3 consists of 14 residues. The germline gives CDR1 MNHEY, CDR2 SVGEGT. CDR3 residues: CVSSYSWSTYEQYV. The CDR3, as DNA: TGTGTCAGCAGTTACTCGTGGTCCACCTACGAGCAGTACGTC.

This clonotype came up a few times. The CDR3 sequence is CSAKGWAGEQFF. CDR3 nucleotide sequence: TGCAGTGCCAAGGGGTGGGCGGGCGAGCAGTTCTTC. This chain uses TRBV20-1 with TRBJ2-1; D assignment may be TRBD1 or TRBD2 (5 bases each). In germline, CDR1 is DFQATT, CDR2 SNEGSKA (reference sequence). This CDR3 region has 12 residues. The ends were cut back, 6 bases at V and 10 bases at J, with 16 bases in the middle.

This chain uses TRBV7-2 with TRBJ2-3, with D possibly being TRBD1 (5 bases). Germline loops: CDR1 SGHTA, CDR2 FQGNSA. V lost 7 bases and J 4 bases, leaving 18 bases between the germline ends. The CDR3 sequence is 15 residues long. In DNA, the CDR3 is TGTGCCAGCAACCTAATGGGGCAGGGCCCAGATACGCAGTATTTT. Its protein is CASNLMGQGPDTQYF.

V is TRBV28 and J is TRBJ2-3; 7 bases agree with TRBD2. The length of the CDR3 is 15 residues. Germline lookup yields CDR1 MDHEN and CDR2 SYDVKM. V was pared by 7 bases and J by 4 bases, with 11 bases of the junction left unmatched. Written as DNA, the CDR3 is TGTGCCAGCACACGACACGGGAGGACACCAGATACGCAGTATTTT. Amino acids: CASTRHGRTPDTQYF.

In this sample, this clonotype turned up many times. The genes are TRBV12-3 or TRBV12-4 and TRBJ2-5; no clear D gene. This CDR3 has 12 amino acids. The V end was cut by 1 base, the J end by 4 bases, with 4 bases between. The CDR3 sequence is CASSLGVETQYF. In DNA form, the CDR3 reads TGTGCCAGCAGTTTAGGGGTAGAGACCCAGTACTTC.

This clonotype was detected ten times or more. The chain couples TRBV6-2 or TRBV6-3 to TRBJ2-2; D is perhaps TRBD2 (5 bases). The CDR3 covers 14 residues. Germline V CDR1 and CDR2: MNHEY, SVGEGT. CDR3 protein: CASLGSANTGELFF. The CDR3 nucleotides read TGTGCAAGCCTGGGGAGCGCGAACACCGGGGAGCTGTTTTTT.

This clonotype was seen only a few times. This chain uses TRBV20-1 with TRBJ1-6; D perhaps matches TRBD1 (6 bases). The germline V gene has CDR1 DFQATT and CDR2 SNEGSKA (reference sequence). Trimming stripped 1 base from V and 7 bases from J, with 11 bases between. The CDR3 is 14 amino acids. CDR3 amino acids: CSARGGAQNSPLHF. In nucleotides, the CDR3 is TGCAGTGCTAGAGGGGGGGCTCAGAATTCACCCCTCCACTTT.

This clonotype was observed many times. The chain has TRBV16 and TRBJ2-1; D not certain. The CDR3 length is 13 residues. The germline gives CDR1 KGHSY, CDR2 FQNENV. V was cut by 0 bases and J by 5 bases, with 5 bases left in between. CDR3 region: CASSQSGHNEQFF. The CDR3 coding sequence is TGTGCCAGCAGCCAATCTGGCCACAATGAGCAGTTCTTC. The full variable domain, with the rest looked up from reference TRBV16 and TRBJ2-1, is GEEVAQTPKHLVRGEGQKAKLYCAPIKGHSYVFWYQQVLKNEFKFLISFQNENVFDETGMPKERFSAKCLPNSPCSLEIQATKLEDSAVYFCASSQSGHNEQFFGPGTRLTVL.

The DNA of the CDR3 is TGTGCCATCAGTGAGTGGCTAGGAGGGGCAGATACGCAGTATTTT. The encoded protein is CAISEWLGGADTQYF. V and J are TRBV10-3 and TRBJ2-3; weak D call: TRBD2 (6 bases). CDR1 ENHRY and CDR2 SYGVKD come from the germline V gene. V lost 1 base and J 4 bases, leaving 12 bases between the germline ends. The CDR3 extends over 15 amino acids.

This clonotype was found many times. The chain uses TRBV11-3 and TRBJ1-1; D gene uncertain. Trimming left V 0 bases short and J 5 bases short, with 4 bases between. This CDR3 comprises 12 residues. In germline, CDR1 is SGHNT, CDR2 YENEEA. The CDR3 loop is CASSLERTEAFF. In DNA, the CDR3 is TGTGCCAGCAGCTTAGAGAGAACTGAAGCTTTCTTT.

This clonotype has just a few counts. The chain uses TRBV5-5 and TRBJ2-5; 11 nucleotides line up with TRBD2. CDR3 size: 16 residues. Unmatched junction bases numbered 7, after V lost 5 bases and J lost 1 base. Germline V gene lookup returns CDR1 SGHKS and CDR2 YYEKEE (reference sequence). CDR3 sequence (DNA): TGTGCCAGCAGTCCGGATAGCGGGAGGGCCCAAGAGACCCAGTACTTC. This encodes CASSPDSGRAQETQYF.

The gene calls are TRBV7-9 and TRBJ1-5; a weak D match, TRBD1 (6 bases). CDR3 length: 12 residues. V lost 5 bases and J lost 15, with 17 bases in between. Germline CDR1 and CDR2: SEHNR and FQNEAQ (reference sequence). The CDR3 is CASSVDSGTWHF. Here the CDR3 DNA reads TGTGCCAGCAGCGTAGACTCCGGGACATGGCATTTT.

This clonotype was recorded at least ten times. The chain combines TRBV10-3 with TRBJ2-1; D gene uncertain. The CDR3 is 14 amino acids. Trimming stripped 7 bases from V and 1 base from J, with 11 bases between. Germline assignment: CDR1 ENHRY and CDR2 SYGVKD. The CDR3 DNA reads as TGTGCCATCAATTCTGGATATTCCTACAATGAGCAGTTCTTC. Amino acids: CAINSGYSYNEQFF.

The table lists this clonotype with many counts. This chain joins TRBV29-1 and TRBJ2-3, with D tentatively TRBD2 (5 bases). The ends were cut back, 7 bases at V and 12 bases at J, with 17 bases in the middle. The CDR3 is 11 residues long. Germline CDR1 SQVTM, CDR2 ANQGSEA. The CDR3 loop reads CSARREGNQYF. The CDR3 bases are TGCAGCGCCAGACGTGAGGGAAACCAGTATTTT.

Only a few counts were recorded for this clonotype. This chain uses TRBV20-1 with TRBJ2-1; 7 nucleotides align to TRBD2. Germline V gives CDR1 DFQATT, CDR2 SNEGSKA (reference sequence). Unmatched junction bases numbered 6, after V lost 0 bases and J lost 7 bases. The CDR3 has 14 amino acids. CDR3 in DNA: TGCAGTGCTAGAGATTGGTGGGGGGGAAATGAGCAGTTCTTC. As protein: CSARDWWGGNEQFF.

There are many counts of this clonotype. The CDR3 loop is CASSLRAAVRDEQFF. Here the CDR3 DNA reads TGTGCCAGCAGCTTGAGGGCGGCAGTTCGCGATGAGCAGTTCTTC. The chain combines TRBV7-8 with TRBJ2-1; possible D gene TRBD2, 5 bases. V shed 3 bases and J shed 8 bases, with 17 bases lying between them. Per germline, CDR1 SGHVS and CDR2 FQNEAQ. The CDR3 runs to 15 residues. Using reference TRBV7-8 and TRBJ2-1 for the parts outside the CDR3, the full variable domain is GAGVSQSPRYKVAKRGQDVALRCDPISGHVSLFWYQQALGQGPEFLTYFQNEAQLDKSGLPSDRFFAERPEGSVSTLKIQRTQQEDSAVYLCASSLRAAVRDEQFFGPGTRLTVL.

This clonotype was seen repeatedly, ten times or more. This sequence joins TRBV11-3 and TRBJ1-1, with D perhaps TRBD1 (5 bases). Trimming stripped 5 bases from V and 0 bases from J, with 13 bases between. Germline CDR1 is SGHNT and CDR2 is YENEEA. The CDR3 consists of 15 residues. Here the CDR3 DNA reads TGTGCCAGCAGCCCCGACAGTTTAATGAACACTGAAGCTTTCTTT. This encodes CASSPDSLMNTEAFF.

This clonotype was observed at least ten times. The chain uses TRBV10-1 and TRBJ2-5, with a weak D call TRBD1 (5 bases). The CDR3 extends over 13 amino acids. Germline CDR1 reads WNHNN; CDR2 reads SYGVQD (reference sequence). V gave up 5 bases and J gave up 0 bases, with 7 bases separating them. Here the CDR3 DNA reads TGCGCCAGCAGTTCGACAGACCAAGAGACCCAGTACTTC. The encoded protein is CASSSTDQETQYF.

This clonotype was seen many times. V is TRBV10-2 and J is TRBJ1-1, with no clear D. Between the trimmed V and J ends, which lost 2 bases and 2 bases, there was a span of 6 bases. The germline CDR1 and CDR2 sequences are WSHSY and SAAADI. CDR3 length: 13 residues. The DNA for the CDR3 is TGCGCCAGCAGTGAGGCCAGAAACACTGAAGCTTTCTTT. It encodes CASSEARNTEAFF.

The chain carries TRBV9 and TRBJ1-1; 9 bases match TRBD1. The junction had 5 bases not matched to a gene; V was cut back by 6 bases and J by 5 bases. Germline V lookup: CDR1 SGDLS, CDR2 YYNGEE. CDR3 length: 13 residues. CDR3 residues: CASNRQGGTEAFF. CDR3 nucleotide sequence: TGTGCCAGCAACAGACAGGGGGGTACTGAAGCTTTCTTT.

J is TRBJ1-4 and V is TRBV13; D call uncertain. Germline loops: CDR1 PRHDT, CDR2 FYEKMQ (reference sequence). This CDR3 has 13 residues. The V and J ends lost 5 bases and 8 bases respectively, with 12 bases between them. This chain's CDR3 is CASSARIREKLFF. CDR3 DNA sequence: TGTGCCAGCAGCGCTCGAATCCGAGAAAAACTGTTTTTT.

This clonotype was observed many times. The chain is built from TRBV6-2 or TRBV6-3 and TRBJ2-2, with D unclear. CDR3 length: 12 amino acids. Trimming pared 6 bases from V and 1 base from J, leaving 3 bases between. In germline, CDR1 is MNHEY, CDR2 SVGEGT. Here the CDR3 reads CASRRNTGELFF. The CDR3 bases are TGTGCCAGCAGGCGGAACACCGGGGAGCTGTTTTTT.